The source of this T cell receptor (beta chain) is a study of regulatory T cells in long-lasting Graves disease. About the research overall: Antithyroid drugs had been given to newly diagnosed Graves' patients for under 3 months.

CDR3 regions were amplified by Arm-PCR using iRepertoire HTBI primers to build TCR beta libraries. A single record per CDR3 protein comes from TCRdb applying MiXCR to the multiplex PCR reads. The sample includes around 500,000 distinct CDR3 sequences, 15% to 20% of them seen just once. The sample's time point: newly diagnosed GD, antithyroid drugs for less than 3 months. Construction of the TCR library relied on RNA isolated from PBMCs. Each patient gave approximately 8.1 milliliters of EDTA-anticoagulated peripheral blood. This clonotype was seen only a few times. The V gene's germline CDR1 is GTSNPN and CDR2 SVGIG (reference sequence). The CDR3 sequence is 14 residues long. V was clipped by 3 bases and J by 5 bases, with 16 bases between them. This sample also belongs to another study, concerning T cells in Graves' hyperthyroidism and ophthalmopathy. That investigation notes: Graves' hyperthyroidism was deemed stable absent ophthalmopathy progression within 18 months. Newly diagnosed hyperthyroidism patients aged 18 to 65 years had disease lasting under 2 months.

V is TRBV30 and J is TRBJ1-1; the D gene is possibly TRBD1 (6 bases). The TCR was taken from a woman aged 40-60 years with Graves disease. The sample in question was peripheral blood mononuclear cells (PBMCs), obtained at new diagnosis, from a patient treated with antithyroid drugs. The CDR3 loop reads CAWSSGAVRTEAFF. The CDR3 nucleotides are TGTGCCTGGAGCTCGGGGGCGGTAAGGACTGAAGCTTTCTTT.